A selection of T cell receptor beta chains follows, all from one sample in a study of blood T cell repertoires in COVID-19. Clones were read by immunoSEQ multiplex PCR, and TCRdb kept only the in-frame ones, dropping some. The sample has under 250,000 clones; approximately 83% are singletons. The sample comprised peripheral blood. The source is a man aged 45-65 years with active or convalescent COVID-19. Both conserved end residues are trimmed from each CDR3.

V gene,J gene,CDR3 protein
TRBV7-9,TRBJ2-5,ASSLVFRGQETQY
TRBV20-1,TRBJ1-1,SASASWEAF
TRBV3-1/TRBV3-2,TRBJ1-1,ASSPSGFSHLYTEAF
TRBV6-2/TRBV6-3,TRBJ1-5,ASSYSNRTGVNQPQH
TRBV6-1,TRBJ1-1,ASSFQGAGAEAF
TRBV19,TRBJ2-1,ASSIRVTSGGGNEQF
TRBV5-4,TRBJ2-3,ASSSPRQGITDTQY
TRBV12-5,TRBJ1-6,ASGPGDAPYNSPLH
TRBV24-1,TRBJ2-1,ATSDRSWREQF
TRBV6-5,TRBJ1-2,ASRTVNYGYT
TRBV2,TRBJ2-2,ASKPNTNTGELF
TRBV7-2,TRBJ2-3,ASSLGGRITDTQY
TRBV19,TRBJ1-5,ASSFDNRNQPQH
TRBV7-9,TRBJ2-7,ASSYGQGGNEQY
TRBV4-2,TRBJ2-7,ASSQESMAGGHYEQY
TRBV5-8,TRBJ2-7,ASSLTHYEQY
TRBV29-1,TRBJ1-2,SVRRGRGSGYT
TRBV10-3,TRBJ1-6,AMGQVNNSPLH
TRBV28,TRBJ2-3,ASSLYGQGPDTQY
TRBV2,TRBJ2-1,ASAGGPGDEQF
TRBV5-6,TRBJ2-5,ASRNDSSETQY
TRBV5-4,TRBJ2-1,ASSLWVSGLVGSYNEQF
TRBV4-1,TRBJ1-1,ASRLTGGIPEAF
TRBV4-2,TRBJ1-5,ASSQETGGTQPQH
TRBV19,TRBJ2-2,ASSHTGELF
TRBV19,TRBJ1-1,ASSLSKNTEAF
TRBV19,TRBJ1-1,ASSIGGGRGNTEAF
TRBV6-6,TRBJ1-2,ASRAGQGKAYGYT
TRBV6-4,TRBJ1-2,ASSDTWTGTGYT
TRBV2,TRBJ2-1,ASSDAGGTVYEQF
TRBV6-5,TRBJ1-2,ASSPGTGYGYT
TRBV29-1,TRBJ1-2,SVRGGVDGYT
TRBV27,TRBJ2-7,ASSFLLFGEQY
TRBV14,TRBJ2-1,ASSDSLWGQF
TRBV7-3,TRBJ1-3,ASSLIQENTIY
TRBV19,TRBJ2-3,ASSITAERGSY
TRBV5-1,TRBJ2-1,ASSPGVYNEQF
TRBV29-1,TRBJ2-7,SVGQGLRNEQY
TRBV3-1/TRBV3-2,TRBJ1-1,ASSQTIPGQQNTEAF
TRBV18,TRBJ2-5,ASSPPIQRGRETQY
TRBV18,TRBJ2-7,ASSPLSGGATYEQY
TRBV2,TRBJ2-5,ASQGGTTGETQY
TRBV30,TRBJ2-7,AWSVNRAPYEQY
TRBV12-5,TRBJ2-7,ASVTSRGSYEQY
TRBV6-5,TRBJ1-3,ASKSTGVSGNTIY
TRBV7-9,TRBJ2-1,ASSPASSYNEQF
TRBV14,TRBJ2-1,ASSPGLSKYNEQF
TRBV7-6,TRBJ1-2,ASSLAGGEAYGYT
TRBV5-4,TRBJ2-4,AWPRGAPAKNIQY
TRBV29-1,TRBJ1-1,SVEGRGDTEAF
TRBV9,TRBJ2-1,ASSASRDRINEQF
TRBV29-1,TRBJ2-3,SVAFYSGNTDTQY
TRBV5-4,TRBJ2-7,ASSPTSSSSYEQY
TRBV10-3,TRBJ2-7,AISESIPGQKYEQY
TRBV7-9,TRBJ2-3,ASSLNRGRNTDTQY
TRBV3-1/TRBV3-2,TRBJ1-5,ASSSLPPLGGREGNQPQH
TRBV4-3,TRBJ1-2,ASSQVAGQTNYGYT
TRBV15,TRBJ1-1,ATSRAKGSGDTEAF
TRBV4-3,TRBJ2-7,ASSQESGGAYEQY
TRBV3-1/TRBV3-2,TRBJ1-5,ASSQGTGGQGQPQH